This T cell receptor beta chain was sequenced during a study of blood T cell repertoires in COVID-19. Study information: Samples representing acute and convalescent COVID-19 were sourced from the United States, Italy and Spain.

The method was immunoSEQ multiplex PCR; TCRdb's version includes in-frame clones alone and lacks a portion of them. Of 90,000 to 150,000 clones in the sample, 60% to 85% were seen once. The CDR3 is made up of 13 amino acids. CDR1 and CDR2 from the germline V gene are LGHDT and YNNKEL (reference sequence). V was pared by 0 bases and J by 8 bases, with 8 bases between. The J gene is TRBJ2-1, the V gene TRBV3-1 (or the pseudogene TRBV3-2), with D unresolved. The sample consisted of peripheral blood. This TCR was sampled from a man in his 70s with acute or convalescent COVID-19. CDR3 in amino acids: CASSQEYSYEQFF. CDR3 sequence (DNA): TGTGCCAGCAGCCAAGAGTACAGCTATGAGCAGTTCTTC.